A selection of T cell receptor beta chains follows, all from one sample in a study of shared clonotypes between healthy human individuals. Assay used: immunoSEQ multiplex PCR; TCRdb lists only in-frame clones, some missing. The top ten hold under 0.06% of the sample, which has about 530,000 clones, 95% to 97% seen once. Sequenced input: naive CD4+ T cells sorted from blood. The receptors come from a woman in her 30s in good health. Each CDR3 is given with its conserved first and last residue. D genes are given only for firm matches. Clone size is not always given. Where it is, it says once, few, many or a class for expanded clones.

TRBV6-5	NA	NA	TRBJ2-7	CASSSSWSYEQYF	TGTGCCAGCAGTTCCAGTTGGTCCTACGAGCAGTACTTC
TRBV10-1	NA	NA	TRBJ2-2	CASSANTGELFF	TGCGCCAGCAGCGCAAACACCGGGGAGCTGTTTTTT
TRBV7-9	NA	TRBD1	TRBJ2-1	CASSPNYGTGGPQKQFF	TGTGCCAGCAGCCCAAATTACGGGACAGGGGGCCCCCAGAAGCAGTTCTTC
TRBV15	once	NA	TRBJ2-1	CATSKAAGSQNEQFF	TGTGCCACCAGCAAAGCGGCCGGGAGCCAGAATGAGCAGTTCTTC
TRBV19	NA	NA	TRBJ2-1	CASSIPGSPYNEQFF	TGTGCCAGTAGTATACCTGGGTCGCCGTACAATGAGCAGTTCTTC
TRBV6-4	NA	NA	TRBJ2-1	CASSAKPRDFMGNEQFF	TGTGCCAGCAGTGCCAAACCAAGGGACTTCATGGGGAATGAGCAGTTCTTC
TRBV6-5	NA	NA	TRBJ2-5	CASRLDTQETQYF	TGTGCCAGCAGATTGGACACCCAAGAGACCCAGTACTTC
TRBV29-1	NA	NA	TRBJ1-6	CSLLCPRHVYNSPLHF	TGCAGCCTCCTGTGTCCGAGGCACGTGTATAATTCACCCCTCCACTTT
TRBV19	NA	TRBD1	TRBJ1-2	CATSDRDGPF	TGTGCCACTTCGGACAGGGACGGCCCCTTC
TRBV4-1	NA	NA	TRBJ1-2	CASSHPFGRTNYGYTF	TGCGCCAGCAGCCACCCCTTCGGGAGAACTAACTATGGCTACACCTTC
TRBV28	NA	NA	TRBJ1-5	CASSPDGYRTQHF	TGTGCCAGCAGCCCCGATGGGTACCGGACCCAGCATTTT
TRBV7-8	NA	TRBD2	TRBJ2-1	CASRSRLAGENEQFF	TGTGCCAGCAGGTCCCGACTAGCGGGAGAAAATGAGCAGTTCTTC
TRBV28	NA	NA	TRBJ2-7	CASSLPRRDEQYF	TGTGCCAGCAGTTTACCGCGGCGGGACGAGCAGTACTTC
TRBV7-2	NA	TRBD2	TRBJ2-7	CASSLAPTSGYEQYF	TGTGCCAGCAGCTTAGCGCCGACTAGCGGTTACGAGCAGTACTTC
TRBV7-8	NA	NA	TRBJ2-5	CASSLDQGETQYF	TGTGCCAGCAGCTTAGATCAGGGAGAGACCCAGTACTTC
TRBV19	NA	TRBD1	TRBJ1-1	CASSQQGRTEAFF	TGTGCCAGTAGTCAACAGGGGAGGACTGAAGCTTTCTTT
TRBV7-9	NA	TRBD2	TRBJ2-7	CASSFASGYEQYF	TGTGCCAGCAGCTTCGCTAGCGGCTACGAGCAGTACTTC
TRBV19	NA	NA	TRBJ1-1	CASRLGSEAFF	TGTGCCAGTAGGTTGGGGAGTGAAGCTTTCTTT
TRBV28	NA	NA	TRBJ1-2	CASSPLGWVAYYGYTF	TGTGCCAGCAGTCCACTGGGATGGGTGGCCTACTATGGCTACACCTTC
TRBV19	NA	TRBD1	TRBJ2-7	CASNAGTASYEQYF	TGTGCCAGTAATGCCGGGACAGCGTCCTACGAGCAGTACTTC
TRBV27	NA	TRBD1	TRBJ1-1	CASSLLPGGSTEAFF	TGTGCCAGCAGTTTACTCCCAGGGGGGAGTACTGAAGCTTTCTTT
TRBV7-9	NA	TRBD1	TRBJ2-6	CASRAIQGNGANVLTF	TGTGCCAGCAGGGCTATACAGGGGAACGGGGCCAACGTCCTGACTTTC